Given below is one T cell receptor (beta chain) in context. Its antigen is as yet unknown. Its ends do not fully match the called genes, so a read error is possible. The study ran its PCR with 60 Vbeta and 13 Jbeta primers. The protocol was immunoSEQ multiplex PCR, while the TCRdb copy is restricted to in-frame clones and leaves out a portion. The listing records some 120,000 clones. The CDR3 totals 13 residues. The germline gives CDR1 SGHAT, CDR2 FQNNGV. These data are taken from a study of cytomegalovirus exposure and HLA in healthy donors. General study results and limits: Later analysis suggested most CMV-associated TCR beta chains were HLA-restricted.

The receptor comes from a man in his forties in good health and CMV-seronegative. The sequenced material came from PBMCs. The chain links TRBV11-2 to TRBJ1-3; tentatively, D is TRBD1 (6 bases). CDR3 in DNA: TGTGCCAGCAGCTTAAATCAGGTGCAGGGGCCTCTATTT. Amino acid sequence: CASSLNQVQGPLF.